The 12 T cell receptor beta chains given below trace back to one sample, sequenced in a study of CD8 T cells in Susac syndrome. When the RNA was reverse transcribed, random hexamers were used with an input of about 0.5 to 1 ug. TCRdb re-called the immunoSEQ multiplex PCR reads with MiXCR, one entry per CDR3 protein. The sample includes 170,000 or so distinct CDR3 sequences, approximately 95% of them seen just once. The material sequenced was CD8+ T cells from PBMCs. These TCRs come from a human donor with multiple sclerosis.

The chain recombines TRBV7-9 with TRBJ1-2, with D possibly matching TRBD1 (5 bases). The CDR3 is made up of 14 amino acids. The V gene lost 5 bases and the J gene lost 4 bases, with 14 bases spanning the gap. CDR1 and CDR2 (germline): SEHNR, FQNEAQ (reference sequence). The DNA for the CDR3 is TGTGCCAGCAGCCTAGGGGTCACCCTCTATGGCTACACCTTC. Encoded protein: CASSLGVTLYGYTF.

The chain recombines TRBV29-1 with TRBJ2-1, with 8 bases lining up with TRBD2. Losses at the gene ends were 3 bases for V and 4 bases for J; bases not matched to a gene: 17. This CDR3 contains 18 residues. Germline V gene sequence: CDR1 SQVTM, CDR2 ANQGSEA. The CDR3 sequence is CSVEGSSVAGLLYNEQFF. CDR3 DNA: TGCAGCGTTGAGGGGTCTTCGGTAGCGGGACTTTTATACAATGAGCAGTTCTTC.

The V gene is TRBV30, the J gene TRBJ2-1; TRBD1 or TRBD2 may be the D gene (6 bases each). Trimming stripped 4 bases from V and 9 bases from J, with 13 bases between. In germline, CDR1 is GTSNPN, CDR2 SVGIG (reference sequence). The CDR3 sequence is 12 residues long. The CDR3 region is CAWIPGGAEQFF. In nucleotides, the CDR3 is TGTGCCTGGATCCCCGGGGGCGCTGAGCAGTTCTTC. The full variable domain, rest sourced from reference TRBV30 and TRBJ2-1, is SQTIHQWPATLVQPVGSPLSLECTVEGTSNPNLYWYRQAAGRGLQLLFYSVGIGQISSEVPQNLSASRPQDRQFILSSKKLLLSDSGFYLCAWIPGGAEQFFGPGTRLTVL.

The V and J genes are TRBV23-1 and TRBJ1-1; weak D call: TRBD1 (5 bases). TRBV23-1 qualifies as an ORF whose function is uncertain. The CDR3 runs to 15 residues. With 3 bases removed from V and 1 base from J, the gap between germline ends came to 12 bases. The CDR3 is CASSQPPGPNTEAFF. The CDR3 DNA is TGCGCCAGCAGTCAGCCCCCGGGACCGAACACTGAAGCTTTCTTT.

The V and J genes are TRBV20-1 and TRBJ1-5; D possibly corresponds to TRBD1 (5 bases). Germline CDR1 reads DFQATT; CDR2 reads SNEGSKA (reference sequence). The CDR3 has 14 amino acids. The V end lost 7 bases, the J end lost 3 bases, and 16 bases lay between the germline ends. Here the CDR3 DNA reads TGCAGTGTCGAGAGACGAGGGACCAATCAGCCCCAGCATTTT. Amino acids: CSVERRGTNQPQHF.

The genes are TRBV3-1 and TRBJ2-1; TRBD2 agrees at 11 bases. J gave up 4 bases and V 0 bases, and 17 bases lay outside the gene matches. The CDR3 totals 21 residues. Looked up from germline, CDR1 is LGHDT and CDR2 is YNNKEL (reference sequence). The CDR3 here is CASSQDRQTSGTFFSYNEQFF. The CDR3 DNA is TGTGCCAGCAGCCAAGATCGGCAGACTAGCGGGACGTTCTTCTCGTACAATGAGCAGTTCTTC.

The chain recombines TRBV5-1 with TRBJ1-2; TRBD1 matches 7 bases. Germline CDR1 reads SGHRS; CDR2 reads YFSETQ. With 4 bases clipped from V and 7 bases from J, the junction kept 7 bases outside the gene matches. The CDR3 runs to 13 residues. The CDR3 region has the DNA TGCGCCAGCAGCCACAGACAGGGTGGTGGCTACACCTTC. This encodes CASSHRQGGGYTF. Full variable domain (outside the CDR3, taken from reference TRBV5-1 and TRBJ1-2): KAGVTQTPRYLIKTRGQQVTLSCSPISGHRSVSWYQQTPGQGLQFLFEYFSETQRNKGNFPGRFSGRQFSNSRSEMNVSTLELGDSALYLCASSHRQGGGYTFGSGTRLTVV.

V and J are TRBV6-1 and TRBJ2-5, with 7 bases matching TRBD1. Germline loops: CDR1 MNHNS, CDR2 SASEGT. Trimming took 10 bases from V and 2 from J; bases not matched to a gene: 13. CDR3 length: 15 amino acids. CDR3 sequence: CATRRNRGTQETQYF. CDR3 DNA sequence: TGTGCCACCCGAAGGAACAGGGGTACTCAAGAGACCCAGTACTTC.

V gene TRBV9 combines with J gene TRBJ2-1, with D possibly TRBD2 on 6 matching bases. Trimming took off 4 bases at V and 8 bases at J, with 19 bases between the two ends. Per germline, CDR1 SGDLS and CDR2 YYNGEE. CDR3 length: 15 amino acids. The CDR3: CASSPRGAPSDEQFF. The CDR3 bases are TGTGCCAGCAGCCCCCGCGGGGCACCGTCCGATGAGCAGTTCTTC. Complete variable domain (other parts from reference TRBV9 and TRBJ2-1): DSGVTQTPKHLITATGQRVTLRCSPRSGDLSVYWYQQSLDQGLQFLIQYYNGEERAKGNILERFSAQQFPDLHSELNLSSLELGDSALYFCASSPRGAPSDEQFFGPGTRLTVL.

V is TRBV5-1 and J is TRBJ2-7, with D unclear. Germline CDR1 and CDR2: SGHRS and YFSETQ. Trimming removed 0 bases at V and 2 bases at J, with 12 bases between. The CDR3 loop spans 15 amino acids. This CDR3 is CASSLETIKTYEQYF. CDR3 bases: TGCGCCAGCAGCTTGGAGACAATAAAGACCTACGAGCAGTACTTC. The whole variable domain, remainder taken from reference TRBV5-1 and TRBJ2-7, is KAGVTQTPRYLIKTRGQQVTLSCSPISGHRSVSWYQQTPGQGLQFLFEYFSETQRNKGNFPGRFSGRQFSNSRSEMNVSTLELGDSALYLCASSLETIKTYEQYFGPGTRLTVT.

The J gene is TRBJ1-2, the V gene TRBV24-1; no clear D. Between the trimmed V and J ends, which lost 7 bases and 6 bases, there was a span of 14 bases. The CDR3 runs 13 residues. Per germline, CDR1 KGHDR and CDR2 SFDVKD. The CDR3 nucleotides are TGTGCCACCAGCAGAGGATACGGCGATGGCTACACCTTC. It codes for CATSRGYGDGYTF.

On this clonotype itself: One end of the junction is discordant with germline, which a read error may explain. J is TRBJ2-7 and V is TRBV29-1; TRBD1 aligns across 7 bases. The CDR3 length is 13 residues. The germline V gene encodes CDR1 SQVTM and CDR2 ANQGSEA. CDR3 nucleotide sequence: TGCAGCGCAACGGGACAGCGCTCCGACGAGCAGTACTTC. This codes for CSATGQRSDEQYF.